This T cell receptor beta chain was retrieved from a study of cytomegalovirus exposure and HLA in healthy donors. The germline V gene encodes CDR1 SGHDT and CDR2 YYEEEE. Trimming pared 0 bases from V and 10 bases from J, leaving 17 bases between. This CDR3 has 15 amino acids. The data were produced by immunoSEQ multiplex PCR, yet TCRdb's version contains in-frame clones alone and is incomplete. Of about 69,000 clones detected, 94% appear once; the ten largest clones hold 0.9% to 1.2%. V and J are TRBV5-6 and TRBJ2-1; no clear D gene. Sequencing used PBMCs. This TCR derives from a woman in her late teens or twenties in good health and CMV-seronegative. In DNA, the CDR3 is TGTGCCAGCAGCTTGGGCCCACGCCTACGCGCCGAGCAGTTCTTC. Translating gives CASSLGPRLRAEQFF.